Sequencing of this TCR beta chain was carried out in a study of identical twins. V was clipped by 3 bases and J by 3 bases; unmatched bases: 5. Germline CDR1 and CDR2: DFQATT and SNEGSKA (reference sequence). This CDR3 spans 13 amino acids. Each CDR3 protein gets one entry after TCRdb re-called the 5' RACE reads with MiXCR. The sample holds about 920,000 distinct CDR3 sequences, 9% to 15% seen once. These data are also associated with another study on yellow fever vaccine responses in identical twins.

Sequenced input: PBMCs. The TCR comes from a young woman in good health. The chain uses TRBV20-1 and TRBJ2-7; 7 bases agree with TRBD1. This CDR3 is CSARAGTDYEQYF. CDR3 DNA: TGCAGTGCTAGGGCCGGGACAGACTACGAGCAGTACTTC.